This T cell receptor beta chain appears in the sequencing data of a study of vaccination effects on CD4 cells after COVID-19 (dated by TCRdb to 2022 to 2024). In the study overall: Post-vaccine samples across the study were collected a median of 72 days after the second dose, with a range of 14 to 241. SARS-CoV-2 spike-specific CD4+ TCR repertoires were compared before and after mRNA vaccination in COVID-19 convalescent patients and in infection-naive vaccine recipients. The full study included 10 COVID-19 convalescent patients and a handful of SARS-CoV-2-naive healthy vaccine recipients. The Oncomine TCR Beta short-read assay on an Illumina iSeq 100 was used to sequence cultures from other donors in the study. The study at large found these results: Among healthy vaccine recipients, nearly all vaccine-induced clones were SARS-CoV-2 mono-reactive, and just 1 of 255 was cross-reactive with common cold coronaviruses. Clones induced by infection and clones induced by vaccination both contracted markedly at late timepoints after vaccination, which fits with T cell responses waning over time. The study was limited by a small number of convalescent patients and lacked early post-infection timepoints.

V is clipped by 3 bases and J by 2 bases, and the sequence between their germline boundaries is 10 bases long. According to the germline V gene (reference sequence), CDR1 reads MNHEY and CDR2 reads SMNVEV. Taken from cysteine to phenylalanine, the CDR3 has 14 residues. Just CDR3 DNA is preserved here, 42 bases in frame from base 1. In the ViraFEST assay, PBMC were stimulated with viral peptide pools, and TCR sequencing was then used to find antigen-specific CD4+ T cell clonotypes based on their expansion. After less than eleven days of culture, CD4+ T cells were isolated with the EasySep CD4+ T cell isolation kit. Two doses of either the BNT162b2 or the mRNA-1273 mRNA SARS-CoV-2 vaccine were administered to participants. Negative nucleocapsid antibody results before and after vaccination confirmed that the healthy vaccine recipients had no prior SARS-CoV-2 infection. Each well held roughly 2 million PBMC cultured in IMDM containing about 5.4% human AB serum, 8 to 10 IU/ml IL-2 and gentamicin, along with 8 to 10 ug/ml peptides. On days 3 and 7, half of the culture medium was replaced with fresh IL-2-containing medium. Each peptide stimulation condition was cultured in triplicate wells unless otherwise noted. Using Ficoll-Paque Plus gradient centrifugation, PBMC were separated from whole blood and then either used fresh or cryopreserved at -140C. The overlapping peptide pools covered the spike proteins of SARS-CoV-2 and of the common cold coronaviruses HCoV-NL63, HCoV-OC43 and HCoV-229E. Genomic DNA was extracted from cultured CD4+ T cells with the QIAamp micro DNA kit.

The library was obtained by the immunoSEQ multiplex PCR assay. DNA from the CD4+ T cells that had been cultured and isolated underwent TCR beta CDR3 sequencing. Under the source paper's analysis protocol: Non-productive TCR sequences were discarded, and reads were trimmed to the CDR3 region, with only CDR3s of 7 or more amino acids retained. The MANAFEST web app was used to identify antigen-specific clonotypes by comparing expansion in peptide wells with expansion in reference cultures. For clones to be considered positive, expansion at FDR<0.05 versus reference and all other wells, an odds ratio above 5, and a frequency above 0.1% in two replicate wells were required. Clonotypes significantly expanded in SARS-CoV-2 spike wells and in at least one common cold coronavirus spike condition were defined as cross-reactive. Levenshtein distance calculated with the stringdist R package was used to assess CDR3 similarity, and unrooted trees were constructed with ape in R 3.6.1. TCRdb holds this immuneACCESS table with in-frame rearrangements only. Some clones are missing; in checked studies, unresolved V genes explain under half, and the rest has no known cause. V and J calls and clone size are as listed in that table; D and trimming were resolved from the DNA. The sample data list under 25,000 clones, and roughly 81% of these were observed just once. Jointly, the top ten make up approximately 5.1% of the sample.

Points on this clone: This receptor's antigen is unknown. Base qualities are not provided; no much larger clone lies one nucleotide away.

This specimen consisted of CD4+ T cells from PBMCs cultured with SARS-CoV-2 spike peptides, obtained after COVID-19 vaccination. This specimen's cell subset or site label, interpreted: SARS-CoV-2 spike overlapping peptide pool stimulation. The sequence was collected from a human donor who received a COVID-19 vaccine. Some clones in this sample may be carry-over from other donors' samples. The receptor chain draws on TRBV27 and TRBJ1-1; a weak D assignment points to TRBD1 (5 bases agree). The CDR3 protein is CASSFKGANTEAFF. Here is the DNA: TGTGCCAGCAGTTTTAAAGGGGCCAACACTGAAGCTTTCTTT.